The 3 T cell receptor beta chains below come from one sample, sequenced in a study of cytomegalovirus exposure and HLA in healthy donors. Primers included in the PCR were 60 Vbeta and 13 Jbeta primers. Clones were sequenced by immunoSEQ multiplex PCR, and TCRdb holds only the in-frame ones, with some missing. The data hold some 190,000 clones, with 81% observed a single time. Material for sequencing was PBMCs. Source of these receptors: a man aged 35 to 55 in good health and CMV-seropositive.

The chain uses TRBV10-3 and TRBJ2-7; D might be TRBD2 (5 bases). The CDR3 extends over 16 amino acids. V dropped 0 bases and J dropped 0 bases, with 12 bases sitting between them. The germline gives CDR1 ENHRY, CDR2 SYGVKD. CDR3 residues: CAISESEDSSSYEQYF. The CDR3 DNA reads as TGTGCCATCAGTGAGTCCGAGGACTCCTCCTCCTACGAGCAGTACTTC.

The V and J genes are TRBV27 and TRBJ2-7, with a weak D call TRBD2 (6 bases). From germline, CDR1 is MNHEY and CDR2 SMNVEV (reference sequence). Trimming pared 6 bases from V and 7 bases from J, leaving 19 bases between. This CDR3 region has 14 residues. DNA for the CDR3: TGTGCCAGCAGGGCACATGGGGACTCTCGGGAGCAGTACTTC. This sequence encodes CASRAHGDSREQYF.

This clone was detected once. V is TRBV5-1 and J is TRBJ1-4; 7 positions match TRBD1. V lost 10 bases, J lost 4 bases, and 4 bases stayed unmatched. Germline CDR1 is SGHRS and CDR2 is YFSETQ. There are 12 residues in the CDR3. The CDR3 DNA is TGCGCCTCCCGGGACAGTAATGAAAAACTGTTTTTT. Translation: CASRDSNEKLFF.